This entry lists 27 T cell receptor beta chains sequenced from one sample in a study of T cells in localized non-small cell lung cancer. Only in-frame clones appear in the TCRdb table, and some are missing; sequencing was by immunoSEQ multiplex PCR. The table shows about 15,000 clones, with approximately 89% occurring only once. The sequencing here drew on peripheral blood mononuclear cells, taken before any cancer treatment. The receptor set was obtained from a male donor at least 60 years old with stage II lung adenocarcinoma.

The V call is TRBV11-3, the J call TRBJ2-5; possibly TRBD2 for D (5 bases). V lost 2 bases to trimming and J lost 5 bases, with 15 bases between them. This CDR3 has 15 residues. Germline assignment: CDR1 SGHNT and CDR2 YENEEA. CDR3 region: CASSLLRTQRETQYF. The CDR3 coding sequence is TGTGCCAGCAGCTTATTAAGGACCCAGCGGGAGACCCAGTACTTC.

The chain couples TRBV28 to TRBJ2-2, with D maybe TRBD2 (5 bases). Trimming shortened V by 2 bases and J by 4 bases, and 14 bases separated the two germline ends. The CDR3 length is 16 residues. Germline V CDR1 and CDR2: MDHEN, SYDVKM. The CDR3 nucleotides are TGTGCCAGCAGTTTAGCGGGTCGCGGATTCACCGGGGAGCTGTTTTTT. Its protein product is CASSLAGRGFTGELFF. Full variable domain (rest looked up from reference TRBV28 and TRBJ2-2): DVKVTQSSRYLVKRTGEKVFLECVQDMDHENMFWYRQDPGLGLRLIYFSYDVKMKEKGDIPEGYSVSREKKERFSLILESASTNQTSMYLCASSLAGRGFTGELFFGEGSRLTVL.

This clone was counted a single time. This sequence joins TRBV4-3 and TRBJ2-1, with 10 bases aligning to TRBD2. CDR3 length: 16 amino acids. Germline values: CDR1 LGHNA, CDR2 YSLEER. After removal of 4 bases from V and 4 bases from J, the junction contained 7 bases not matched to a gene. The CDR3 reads CASSPTTSGIYNEQFF. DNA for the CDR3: TGCGCCAGCAGCCCCACAACTAGCGGGATATACAATGAGCAGTTCTTC.

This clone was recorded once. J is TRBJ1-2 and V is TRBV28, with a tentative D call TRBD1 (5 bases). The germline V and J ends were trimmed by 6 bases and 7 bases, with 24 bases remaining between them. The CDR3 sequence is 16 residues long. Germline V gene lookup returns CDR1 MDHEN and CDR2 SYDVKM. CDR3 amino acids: CASSPLSGGGSSGYTF. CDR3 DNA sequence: TGTGCCAGCAGCCCTTTGAGTGGGGGAGGTAGTTCTGGCTACACCTTC.

The CDR3 sequence is CAWNGGDYLDEAFF. In nucleotides, the CDR3 is TGTGCCTGGAACGGGGGGGACTACCTAGATGAAGCTTTCTTT. This chain links TRBV30 with TRBJ1-1, with a possible D match to TRBD1 (5 bases). CDR1 and CDR2 from the germline V gene are GTSNPN and SVGIG (reference sequence). CDR3 size: 14 residues. V gave up 4 bases and J gave up 7 bases, with 19 bases separating them. The full variable domain, its missing parts supplied by reference TRBV30 and TRBJ1-1, is SQTIHQWPATLVQPVGSPLSLECTVEGTSNPNLYWYRQAAGRGLQLLFYSVGIGQISSEVPQNLSASRPQDRQFILSSKKLLLSDSGFYLCAWNGGDYLDEAFFGQGTRLTVV.

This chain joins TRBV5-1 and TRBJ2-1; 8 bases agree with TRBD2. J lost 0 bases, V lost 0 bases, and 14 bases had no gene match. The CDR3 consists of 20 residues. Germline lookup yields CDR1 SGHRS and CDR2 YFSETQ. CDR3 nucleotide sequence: TGCGCCAGCAGCTTGGCGTCCAGGGCTAGCGGGCCTAGCTCCTACAATGAGCAGTTCTTC. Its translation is CASSLASRASGPSSYNEQFF.

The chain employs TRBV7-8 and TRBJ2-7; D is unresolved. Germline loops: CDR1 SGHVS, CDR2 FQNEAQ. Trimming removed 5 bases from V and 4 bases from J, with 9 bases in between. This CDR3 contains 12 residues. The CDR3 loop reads CASSAVGYEQYF. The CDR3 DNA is TGTGCCAGCAGCGCCGTGGGGTACGAGCAGTACTTC.

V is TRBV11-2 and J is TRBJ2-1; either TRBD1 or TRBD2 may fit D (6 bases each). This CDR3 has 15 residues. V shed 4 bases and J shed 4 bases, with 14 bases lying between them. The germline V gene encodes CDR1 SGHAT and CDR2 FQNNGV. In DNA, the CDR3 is TGTGCCAGCAGCTGGAGGGGGATCCAGTACAATGAGCAGTTCTTC. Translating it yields CASSWRGIQYNEQFF.

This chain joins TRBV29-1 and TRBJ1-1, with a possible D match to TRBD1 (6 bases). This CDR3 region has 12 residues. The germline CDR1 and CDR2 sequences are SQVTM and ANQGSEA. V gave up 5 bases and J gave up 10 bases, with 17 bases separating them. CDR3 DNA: TGCAGCGTTCACTGGGGGCCTGCTACAGCTTTCTTT. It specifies CSVHWGPATAFF.

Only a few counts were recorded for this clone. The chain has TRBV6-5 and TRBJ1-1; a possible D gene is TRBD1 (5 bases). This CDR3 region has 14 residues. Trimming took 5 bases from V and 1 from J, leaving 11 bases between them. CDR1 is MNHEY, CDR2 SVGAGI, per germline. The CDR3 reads CASSPPGGNTEAFF. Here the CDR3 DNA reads TGTGCCAGCAGTCCTCCGGGGGGGAACACTGAAGCTTTCTTT.

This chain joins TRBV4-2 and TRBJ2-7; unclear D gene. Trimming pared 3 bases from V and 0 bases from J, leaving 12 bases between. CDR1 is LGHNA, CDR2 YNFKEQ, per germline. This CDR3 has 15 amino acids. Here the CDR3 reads CASSQSRLLSYEQYF. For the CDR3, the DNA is TGTGCCAGCAGCCAGTCCAGGCTTCTCTCCTACGAGCAGTACTTC.

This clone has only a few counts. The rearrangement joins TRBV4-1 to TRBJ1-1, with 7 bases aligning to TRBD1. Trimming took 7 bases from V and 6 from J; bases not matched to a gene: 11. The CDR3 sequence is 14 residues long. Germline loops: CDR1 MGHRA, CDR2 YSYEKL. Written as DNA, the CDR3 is TGCGCCAGCACCAAAGGAGGGGGCGCTGCTGAAGCTTTCTTT. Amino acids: CASTKGGGAAEAFF.

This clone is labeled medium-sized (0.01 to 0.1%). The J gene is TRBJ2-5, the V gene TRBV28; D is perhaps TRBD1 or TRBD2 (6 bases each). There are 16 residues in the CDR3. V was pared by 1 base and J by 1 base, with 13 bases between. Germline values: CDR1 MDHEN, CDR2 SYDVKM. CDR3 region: CASSLSQGGSQETQYF. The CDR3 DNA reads TGTGCCAGCAGTTTATCACAGGGAGGATCCCAAGAGACCCAGTACTTC.

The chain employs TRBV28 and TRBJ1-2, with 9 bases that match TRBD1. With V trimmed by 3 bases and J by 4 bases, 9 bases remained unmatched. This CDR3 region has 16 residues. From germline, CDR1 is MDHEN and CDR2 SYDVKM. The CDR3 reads CASSFQTGGGSYGYTF. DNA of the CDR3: TGTGCCAGCAGTTTCCAGACAGGGGGAGGCAGCTATGGCTACACCTTC.

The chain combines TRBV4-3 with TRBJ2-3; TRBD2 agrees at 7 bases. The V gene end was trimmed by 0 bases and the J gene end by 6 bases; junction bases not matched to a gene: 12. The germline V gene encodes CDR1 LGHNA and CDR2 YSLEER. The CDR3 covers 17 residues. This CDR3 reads CASSQDLGGSIADTQYF. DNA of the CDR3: TGCGCCAGCAGCCAAGATCTGGGAGGGAGTATCGCCGATACGCAGTATTTT.

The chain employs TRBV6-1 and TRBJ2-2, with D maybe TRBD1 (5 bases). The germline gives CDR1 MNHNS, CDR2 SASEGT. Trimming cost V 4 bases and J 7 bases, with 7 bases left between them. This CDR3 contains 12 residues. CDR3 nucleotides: TGTGCCAGCAGTGTTAGGGGCGGGGAGCTGTTTTTT. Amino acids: CASSVRGGELFF.

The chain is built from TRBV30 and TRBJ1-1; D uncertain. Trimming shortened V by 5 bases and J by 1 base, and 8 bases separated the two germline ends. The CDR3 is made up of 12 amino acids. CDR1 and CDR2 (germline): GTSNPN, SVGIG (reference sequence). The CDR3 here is CAWWLRNTEAFF. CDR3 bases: TGTGCCTGGTGGCTGAGGAACACTGAAGCTTTCTTT.

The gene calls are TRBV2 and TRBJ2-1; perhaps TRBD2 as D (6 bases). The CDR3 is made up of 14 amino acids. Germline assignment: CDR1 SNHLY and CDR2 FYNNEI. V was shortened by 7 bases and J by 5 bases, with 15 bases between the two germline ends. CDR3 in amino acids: CASNPGSLHNEQFF. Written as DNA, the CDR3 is TGTGCCAGCAATCCCGGGAGTCTCCACAATGAGCAGTTCTTC. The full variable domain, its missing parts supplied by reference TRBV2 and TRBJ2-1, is EPEVTQTPSHQVTQMGQEVILRCVPISNHLYFYWYRQILGQKVEFLVSFYNNEISEKSEIFDDQFSVERPDGSNFTLKIRSTKLEDSAMYFCASNPGSLHNEQFFGPGTRLTVL.

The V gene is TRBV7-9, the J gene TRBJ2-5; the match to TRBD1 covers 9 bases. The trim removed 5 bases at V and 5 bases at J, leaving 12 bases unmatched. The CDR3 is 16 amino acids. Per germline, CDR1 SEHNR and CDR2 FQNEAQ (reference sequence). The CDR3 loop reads CASSPGMGQGFETQYF. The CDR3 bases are TGTGCCAGCAGCCCGGGAATGGGACAGGGTTTTGAGACCCAGTACTTC.

The CDR3 region has the DNA TGTGCCAGCAGCTTAGGAGGGTCGGCCTACGAGCAGTACTTC. Translation: CASSLGGSAYEQYF. This sequence joins TRBV11-2 and TRBJ2-7; D possibly corresponds to TRBD2 (5 bases). Trimming cost V 1 base and J 2 bases, with 9 bases left between them. Germline CDR1 SGHAT, CDR2 FQNNGV. The CDR3 is 14 residues long.

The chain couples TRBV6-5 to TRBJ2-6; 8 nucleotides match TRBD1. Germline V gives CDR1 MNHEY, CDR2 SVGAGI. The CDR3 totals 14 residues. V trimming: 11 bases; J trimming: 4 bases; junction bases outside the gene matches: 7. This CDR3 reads CAVGTGSGANVLTF. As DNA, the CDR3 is TGTGCCGTCGGGACAGGATCCGGGGCCAACGTCCTGACTTTC.

In nucleotides, the CDR3 is TGCGCCAGCAGCAGCGGGACACAGAACAATGAGCAGTTCTTC. Its protein product is CASSSGTQNNEQFF. The J gene is TRBJ2-1, the V gene TRBV5-1; a weak D match, TRBD2 (7 bases). This CDR3 contains 14 residues. The germline V gene has CDR1 SGHRS and CDR2 YFSETQ. V was cut by 4 bases and J by 5 bases, with 13 bases left in between. Combining the CDR3 with reference TRBV5-1 and TRBJ2-1 gives the whole variable domain KAGVTQTPRYLIKTRGQQVTLSCSPISGHRSVSWYQQTPGQGLQFLFEYFSETQRNKGNFPGRFSGRQFSNSRSEMNVSTLELGDSALYLCASSSGTQNNEQFFGPGTRLTVL.

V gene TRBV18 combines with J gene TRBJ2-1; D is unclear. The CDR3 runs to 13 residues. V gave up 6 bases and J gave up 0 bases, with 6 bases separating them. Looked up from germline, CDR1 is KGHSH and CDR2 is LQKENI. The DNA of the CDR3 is TGTGCCAGCTCGCCCAGCTCCTACAATGAGCAGTTCTTC. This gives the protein CASSPSSYNEQFF.

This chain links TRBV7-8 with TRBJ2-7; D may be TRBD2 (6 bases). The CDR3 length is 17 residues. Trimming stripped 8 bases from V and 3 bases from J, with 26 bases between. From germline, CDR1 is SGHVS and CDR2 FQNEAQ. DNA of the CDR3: TGTGCCAGCGGACTAAGGGCGGGGAGGACACGGAGCTACGAGCAGTACTTC. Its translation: CASGLRAGRTRSYEQYF.

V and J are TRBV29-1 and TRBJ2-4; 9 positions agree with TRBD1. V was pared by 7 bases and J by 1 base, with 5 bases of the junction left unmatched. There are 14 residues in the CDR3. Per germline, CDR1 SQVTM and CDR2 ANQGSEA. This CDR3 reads CSAWDREAKNIQYF. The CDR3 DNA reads TGCAGCGCATGGGACAGGGAGGCCAAAAACATTCAGTACTTC.

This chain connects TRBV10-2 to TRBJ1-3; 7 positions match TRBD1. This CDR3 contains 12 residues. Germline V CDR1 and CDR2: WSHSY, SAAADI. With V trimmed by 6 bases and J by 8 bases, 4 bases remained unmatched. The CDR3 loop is CASRHGTDTIYF. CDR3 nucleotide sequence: TGCGCCAGCAGACATGGGACAGACACCATATATTTT.

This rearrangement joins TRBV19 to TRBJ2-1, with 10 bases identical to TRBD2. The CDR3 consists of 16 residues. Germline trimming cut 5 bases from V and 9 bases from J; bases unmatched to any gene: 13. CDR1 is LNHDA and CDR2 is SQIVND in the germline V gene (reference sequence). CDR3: CASSPPQRGGSGEQFF. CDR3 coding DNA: TGTGCCAGTAGTCCCCCCCAGCGGGGGGGTTCGGGTGAGCAGTTCTTC.